This T cell receptor (beta chain) is drawn from a study of vaccination effects on CD4 cells after COVID-19. The study's findings and limits: Long after vaccination, the clones induced by infection and by vaccine shrank markedly in size.

Trimming left V 7 bases short and J 1 base short, with 10 bases between. The CDR3 is made up of 13 amino acids. Per germline, CDR1 WNHNN and CDR2 SYGVQD (reference sequence). Sequenced by immunoSEQ multiplex PCR; TCRdb stores in-frame clones only, minus some. The sample holds about 19,000 clones, around two thirds seen once. Sequencing was preceded by expansion of antigen-specific CD4+ T cells with viral peptide pools in the ViraFEST assay. At the end of roughly 9 days of culture, CD4+ T cells were isolated. PBMC were cultured at around 1.9 million per well with around 9.2 IU/ml IL-2 and 8 to 10 ug/ml peptides. Fresh IL-2-containing medium replaced half the medium on days 3 and 7. Remarks on this clone: Its target is unknown.

The sample in question was CD4+ T cells from PBMCs cultured with HCoV-229E spike peptides, obtained before COVID-19 vaccination. This TCR was recovered from a human donor who received a COVID-19 vaccine. The chain combines TRBV10-1 with TRBJ1-1; D not resolved. As DNA, the CDR3 is TGCGCCAGCAACCCGGACGGGAACACTGAAGCTTTCTTT. Protein: CASNPDGNTEAFF.